These 19 T cell receptor beta chains were all obtained from the same sample, sequenced in a study of T cell repertoires in cytomegalovirus infection. TCRdb analysed the reads with MiXCR anew, one entry per CDR3 protein. This table has roughly 320,000 distinct CDR3 sequences, around 10% appearing once. The sample consisted of PBMCs. Receptor source: a human donor in good health (CMV status not recorded). Some clones in this sample may be carry-over from other donors' samples.

The sample holds many counts of this clonotype. The chain couples TRBV20-1 to TRBJ1-6, with D possibly being TRBD1 (5 bases). V was pared by 6 bases and J by 4 bases, with 22 bases between. Germline-derived CDR1 and CDR2 are DFQATT and SNEGSKA (reference sequence). The CDR3 sequence is 17 residues long. CDR3 region: CSAINPQDGSYNSPLHF. The CDR3 nucleotides are TGCAGTGCCATAAACCCACAGGACGGATCTTATAATTCACCCCTCCACTTT.

The V gene is TRBV10-3, the J gene TRBJ2-7; possible D gene TRBD2, 6 bases. V was clipped by 6 bases and J by 0 bases, with 18 bases between them. From germline, CDR1 is ENHRY and CDR2 SYGVKD. The CDR3 has 16 residues. The CDR3 DNA reads TGTGCCATCAGCCCAACCTCTAGCGCCAGCTCCTACGAGCAGTACGTC. Translated: CAISPTSSASSYEQYV.

CDR3 region: CSARDGLTPQETQYF. The CDR3 DNA reads as TGCAGTGCTAGAGATGGACTAACACCCCAAGAGACCCAGTACTTC. This chain uses TRBV20-1 with TRBJ2-5; possible D gene TRBD2, 6 bases. Germline CDR1 reads DFQATT; CDR2 reads SNEGSKA (reference sequence). The CDR3 runs to 15 residues. Trimming took 0 bases from V and 1 from J, leaving 12 bases between them.

V and J are TRBV29-1 and TRBJ2-7, with D unclear. Germline V CDR1 and CDR2: SQVTM, ANQGSEA. The CDR3 spans 10 residues. Trimming took 4 bases from V and 8 from J, leaving 9 bases between them. CDR3 residues: CSVVSIKQYF. CDR3 DNA: TGCAGCGTTGTCAGCATTAAGCAGTACTTC.

The rearrangement joins TRBV20-1 to TRBJ2-7, with D possibly called TRBD1 or TRBD2 (5 bases each). The V and J ends lost 6 bases and 3 bases respectively, with 21 bases between them. Germline V gene data show CDR1 as DFQATT and CDR2 as SNEGSKA (reference sequence). The CDR3 is made up of 15 amino acids. This CDR3 reads CSARERGGRFYEQYF. The CDR3 DNA reads TGCAGTGCGAGGGAAAGGGGCGGGCGGTTCTACGAGCAGTACTTC.

Ten or more counts support this clonotype. This chain connects TRBV11-2 to TRBJ2-5; D is uncertain. From germline, CDR1 is SGHAT and CDR2 FQNNGV. This CDR3 contains 12 residues. V gave up 6 bases and J gave up 7 bases, with 12 bases separating them. CDR3 in DNA: TGTGCCAGCAGTCAAGGAGAAGCGACCCAGTACTTC. Protein product: CASSQGEATQYF.

This chain links TRBV28 with TRBJ1-2, with TRBD1 as a possible D gene (5 bases). Germline loops: CDR1 MDHEN, CDR2 SYDVKM. CDR3 length: 13 residues. V was shortened by 10 bases and J by 3 bases, with 15 bases between the two germline ends. The CDR3 sequence: CATLGGLDYGYTF. The CDR3 DNA reads TGTGCCACCCTTGGGGGATTAGACTATGGCTACACCTTC.

This clonotype was detected many times. The chain has TRBV6-5 and TRBJ2-7; D unresolved. Trimming removed 0 bases at V and 0 bases at J, with 6 bases between. CDR1 and CDR2 (germline): MNHEY, SVGAGI. CDR3 length: 14 amino acids. CDR3 sequence reads: CASSYSGVSYEQYF. In DNA, the CDR3 is TGTGCCAGCAGTTACTCGGGCGTCTCCTACGAGCAGTACTTC.

This clonotype was observed many times. V gene TRBV27 combines with J gene TRBJ2-5; 9 positions match TRBD1. V shed 3 bases and J 5 bases; nucleotides not matched to a gene: 7. CDR1 MNHEY and CDR2 SMNVEV come from the germline V gene (reference sequence). This CDR3 has 15 amino acids. As DNA, the CDR3 is TGTGCCAGCAGTTTTCACGGGACAGGGCTGGAGACCCAGTACTTC. Amino acids: CASSFHGTGLETQYF.

In this sample, this clonotype turned up many times. This chain links TRBV6-1 with TRBJ1-1, with D unclear. Germline loops: CDR1 MNHNS, CDR2 SASEGT. This CDR3 comprises 14 residues. V was shortened by 8 bases and J by 1 base, with 14 bases between the two germline ends. The CDR3 sequence is CASHWIHWNTEAFF. The CDR3 DNA follows: TGTGCCAGCCACTGGATACACTGGAACACTGAAGCTTTCTTT.

This clonotype was picked up many times. The rearrangement joins TRBV11-3 to TRBJ2-1, with a possible D match to TRBD1 (6 bases). The CDR3 runs to 18 residues. V was cut by 1 base and J by 0 bases, with 16 bases left in between. Germline CDR1 reads SGHNT; CDR2 reads YENEEA. CDR3 nucleotides: TGTGCCAGCAGCTTAGGGGGGCGTCCTTCCAGCTCCTACAATGAGCAGTTCTTC. Its protein is CASSLGGRPSSSYNEQFF.

This clonotype was detected many times. The chain joins TRBV19 to TRBJ2-1; 9 nucleotides line up with TRBD1. The V and J ends lost 4 bases and 1 base, in that order; junction bases with no gene match: 2. Looked up from germline, CDR1 is LNHDA and CDR2 is SQIVND (reference sequence). There are 15 residues in the CDR3. In DNA, the CDR3 is TGTGCCAGTAGTAGGGACAGGGTGTCCTACAATGAGCAGTTCTTC. It translates to CASSRDRVSYNEQFF.

This clonotype appeared many times. The CDR3 DNA is TGTGCCAGCAGCTTGGGGGGTTGGGGCCCCGGGGATGAGCAGTTCTTC. This gives the protein CASSLGGWGPGDEQFF. J is TRBJ2-1 and V is TRBV7-2; a weak D match, TRBD2 (6 bases). The germline V gene has CDR1 SGHTA and CDR2 FQGNSA. The CDR3 extends over 16 amino acids. Trimming pared 3 bases from V and 8 bases from J, leaving 20 bases between.

This sequence joins TRBV27 and TRBJ1-2; D unresolved. Trimming stripped 2 bases from V and 1 base from J, with 11 bases between. From germline, CDR1 is MNHEY and CDR2 SMNVEV (reference sequence). CDR3 length equals 15 residues. The CDR3 spells CASSLRSDINYGYTF. The DNA of the CDR3 is TGTGCCAGCAGTTTAAGATCCGACATTAACTATGGCTACACCTTC.

This clonotype was observed at least ten times. This chain links TRBV7-9 with TRBJ1-1; weak D call: TRBD1 (6 bases). Trimming pared 3 bases from V and 1 base from J, leaving 12 bases between. Germline-derived CDR1 and CDR2 are SEHNR and FQNEAQ (reference sequence). This CDR3 spans 15 amino acids. The CDR3 bases are TGTGCCAGCAGCTTCAATGTAGGGGGGAACACTGAAGCTTTCTTT. This encodes CASSFNVGGNTEAFF.

This clonotype was detected many times. This sequence joins TRBV7-2 and TRBJ1-5; weak D call: TRBD1 (5 bases). Germline values: CDR1 SGHTA, CDR2 FQGNSA. The CDR3 runs to 15 residues. V shed 5 bases and J shed 0 bases, with 11 bases lying between them. The CDR3 loop reads CASSLGLFSNQPQHF. Written as DNA, the CDR3 is TGTGCCAGCAGCCTGGGACTCTTTAGCAATCAGCCCCAGCATTTT.

This clonotype was observed at least ten times. This rearrangement joins TRBV4-1 to TRBJ2-7; D is possibly TRBD1 or TRBD2 (5 bases each). The CDR3 is 17 residues long. Germline loops: CDR1 MGHRA, CDR2 YSYEKL. Trimming cost V 2 bases and J 1 base, with 18 bases left between them. CDR3 amino acids: CASSQLDPGTLSYEQYF. The CDR3 bases are TGCGCCAGCAGCCAACTGGACCCAGGGACCCTATCCTACGAGCAGTACTTC.

This clonotype was counted ten times or more. The V and J genes are TRBV19 and TRBJ1-5; D remains unclear. Trimming removed 9 bases at V and 4 bases at J, with 13 bases between. The length of the CDR3 is 13 residues. Germline V CDR1 and CDR2: LNHDA, SQIVND (reference sequence). The CDR3 region has the DNA TGTGCCAGCTCGGACGGGGATAATCAGCCCCAGCATTTT. Translation: CASSDGDNQPQHF.

On this clonotype: A much larger clone lies one base from this, so it may be a read error. V is TRBV28 and J is TRBJ2-1; D unclear. The CDR3 runs to 15 residues. Per the germline V gene, CDR1 is MDHEN and CDR2 is SYDVKM. Trimming took 6 bases from V and 10 from J, leaving 22 bases between them. The CDR3 loop is CASSPTDVGKWEQFF. DNA of the CDR3: TGTGCCAGCAGCCCGACGGACGTGGGAAAATGGGAGCAGTTCTTC. Full variable domain (rest looked up from reference TRBV28 and TRBJ2-1): DVKVTQSSRYLVKRTGEKVFLECVQDMDHENMFWYRQDPGLGLRLIYFSYDVKMKEKGDIPEGYSVSREKKERFSLILESASTNQTSMYLCASSPTDVGKWEQFFGPGTRLTVL.